This passage covers 17 T cell receptor beta chains from one sample sequenced in a study of shared clonotypes between healthy human individuals. The table came from immunoSEQ multiplex PCR; TCRdb's copy has only in-frame clones and leaves some out. The sample holds millions of clones, 90% to 95% seen once. Input material: naive CD4+ T cells sorted from blood. The subset is: CD45RA+ positively selected. Receptor source: a young man in good health.

Points on this clone: The junction departs from the called germline gene at one end, perhaps through a read error. The rearrangement uses TRBV15 and TRBJ2-3; 9 bases are a match to TRBD2. Germline CDR1 is LNHNV and CDR2 is YYDKDF (reference sequence). This CDR3 spans 15 amino acids. The CDR3 bases are TGTGCCACCAGCAACCCCGGGACTAGCAGAGATACGCAGTATTTT. It translates to CATSNPGTSRDTQYF. Together with reference TRBV15 and TRBJ2-3, the CDR3 gives the full variable domain: DAMVIQNPRYQVTQFGKPVTLSCSQTLNHNVMYWYQQKSSQAPKLLFHYYDKDFNNEADTPDNFQSRRPNTSFCFLDIRSPGLGDTAMYLCATSNPGTSRDTQYFGPGTRLTVL.

The chain employs TRBV27 and TRBJ1-5, with a weak D call TRBD1 (5 bases). V was trimmed by 6 bases and J by 0 bases, leaving 12 bases between them. The CDR3 totals 15 residues. Germline values: CDR1 MNHEY, CDR2 SMNVEV (reference sequence). In nucleotides, the CDR3 is TGTGCCAGCAGAAAAGACAGCTATAGCAATCAGCCCCAGCATTTT. It encodes CASRKDSYSNQPQHF.

The chain links TRBV6-6 to TRBJ2-3; 9 nucleotides align to TRBD2. CDR1 is MNHNY and CDR2 is SVGAGI in the germline V gene (reference sequence). This CDR3 contains 14 residues. V gave up 4 bases and J gave up 7 bases; unmatched junction bases: 6. Here the CDR3 DNA reads TGTGCCAGCAGTTCTAGCGGGATTGTCAATACGCAGTATTTT. This translates into CASSSSGIVNTQYF.

The rearrangement joins TRBV18 to TRBJ1-2, with D possibly matching TRBD1 (6 bases). Per the germline V gene, CDR1 is KGHSH and CDR2 is LQKENI. There are 15 residues in the CDR3. The ends were cut back, 3 bases at V and 4 bases at J, with 15 bases in the middle. The CDR3 sequence: CASSPFPQGSYGYTF. CDR3 DNA sequence: TGTGCCAGCTCACCGTTTCCCCAGGGGAGCTATGGCTACACCTTC. The full variable domain, completed using reference TRBV18 and TRBJ1-2, is NAGVMQNPRHLVRRRGQEARLRCSPMKGHSHVYWYRQLPEEGLKFMVYLQKENIIDESGMPKERFSAEFPKEGPSILRIQQVVRGDSAAYFCASSPFPQGSYGYTFGSGTRLTVV.

V usage is TRBV5-5 and J usage is TRBJ2-7; D ambiguous. In germline, CDR1 is SGHKS, CDR2 YYEKEE (reference sequence). The CDR3 loop spans 12 amino acids. Trimming shortened V by 2 bases and J by 3 bases, and 6 bases separated the two germline ends. The CDR3 sequence: CASSFGVYEQYF. The CDR3 DNA is TGTGCCAGCAGCTTCGGTGTCTACGAGCAGTACTTC.

For this clone: Other DNA variants within this sample encode the same CDR3. The chain recombines TRBV20-1 with TRBJ2-7; weak D call: TRBD1 (5 bases). Germline V lookup: CDR1 DFQATT, CDR2 SNEGSKA (reference sequence). The CDR3 is 11 residues long. Between the trimmed V and J ends, which lost 6 bases and 5 bases, there was a span of 11 bases. In DNA, the CDR3 is TGCAGTGCAAGCCTCAGGGACGAGCAGTACTTC. It yields the protein CSASLRDEQYF.

With respect to this clone: Distinct nucleotide sequences in the sample also encode this CDR3. J is TRBJ2-7 and V is TRBV5-1; possibly TRBD1 for D (6 bases). This CDR3 is built from 14 residues. V lost 0 bases to trimming and J lost 2 bases, with 9 bases between them. Germline CDR1 reads SGHRS; CDR2 reads YFSETQ. CDR3 sequence (DNA): TGCGCCAGCAGCTTGGCCGGGACAACCTACGAGCAGTACTTC. Protein: CASSLAGTTYEQYF.

V is TRBV6-6 and J is TRBJ2-7, with a tentative D call TRBD1 (6 bases). The CDR3 covers 13 residues. Trimming removed 6 bases at V and 2 bases at J, with 11 bases between. In germline, CDR1 is MNHNY, CDR2 SVGAGI (reference sequence). In DNA, the CDR3 is TGTGCCAGCAGCAGGACAGAAGCCTACGAGCAGTACTTC. Its translation: CASSRTEAYEQYF.

The rearrangement uses TRBV7-3 and TRBJ2-7, with 9 positions matching TRBD2. The V segment lost 5 bases and the J segment 6 bases; nucleotides outside the gene matches: 11. Germline V gene data show CDR1 as SGHTA and CDR2 as FQGTGA. The CDR3 length is 15 residues. In DNA, the CDR3 is TGTGCCAGCAGCCTCTACGGGACTAGCAACAGCGAGCAGTACTTC. Protein product: CASSLYGTSNSEQYF.

The chain is built from TRBV9 and TRBJ2-2, with D hard to call. Trimming cost V 4 bases and J 8 bases, with 9 bases left between them. Germline loops: CDR1 SGDLS, CDR2 YYNGEE. The CDR3 is made up of 12 amino acids. CDR3 in DNA: TGTGCCAGCAGCCTCCCCGTGGGGGAGCTGTTTTTT. Its protein is CASSLPVGELFF.

The rearrangement links TRBV7-9 to TRBJ2-2; D is possibly TRBD1 (6 bases). V lost 5 bases to trimming and J lost 0 bases, with 16 bases between them. The germline V gene encodes CDR1 SEHNR and CDR2 FQNEAQ (reference sequence). This CDR3 has 17 residues. CDR3 residues: CASSRTGTLTNTGELFF. In nucleotides, the CDR3 is TGTGCCAGCAGCCGAACCGGGACATTAACGAACACCGGGGAGCTGTTTTTT.

This clone came up once. Other DNA sequences in the sample encode the same CDR3. The genes are TRBV5-6 and TRBJ2-5, with 8 bases that match TRBD1. Germline CDR1 SGHDT, CDR2 YYEEEE. The V segment lost 5 bases and the J segment 5 bases; nucleotides outside the gene matches: 5. The CDR3 runs 13 residues. CDR3 amino acids: CASSPDRVETQYF. The CDR3 DNA follows: TGTGCCAGCAGTCCGGACAGGGTGGAGACCCAGTACTTC.

Details on this clone: Other DNA sequences of this sample code for an identical CDR3. The chain employs TRBV18 and TRBJ1-1; a weak D match, TRBD1 (6 bases). V lost 3 bases to trimming and J lost 2 bases, with 10 bases between them. This CDR3 contains 14 residues. CDR1 and CDR2 from the germline V gene are KGHSH and LQKENI. The CDR3 DNA is TGTGCCAGCTCACCGCGGACAGCTAACACTGAAGCTTTCTTT. Protein product: CASSPRTANTEAFF. The complete variable domain, with remaining parts taken from reference TRBV18 and TRBJ1-1, reads NAGVMQNPRHLVRRRGQEARLRCSPMKGHSHVYWYRQLPEEGLKFMVYLQKENIIDESGMPKERFSAEFPKEGPSILRIQQVVRGDSAAYFCASSPRTANTEAFFGQGTRLTVV.

This clone was seen just once. This same CDR3 is encoded by further DNA sequences in the sample. The J gene is TRBJ2-7, the V gene TRBV18; 8 positions agree with TRBD1. CDR1 KGHSH and CDR2 LQKENI come from the germline V gene. This CDR3 is built from 13 residues. J lost 2 bases, V lost 4 bases, and 1 base had no gene match. This CDR3 is CASSLQGAYEQYF. The CDR3 nucleotides read TGTGCCAGCTCACTACAGGGGGCCTACGAGCAGTACTTC.

Details on this clone: The sample has other DNA sequences that encode this CDR3 too. V and J are TRBV18 and TRBJ1-2; 8 bases align to TRBD1. The junction had 4 bases not matched to a gene; V was cut back by 3 bases and J by 4 bases. Germline CDR1 reads KGHSH; CDR2 reads LQKENI. CDR3 length equals 14 residues. The DNA for the CDR3 is TGTGCCAGCTCACCCGACAGGGGCGGCTATGGCTACACCTTC. As protein: CASSPDRGGYGYTF.

The chain joins TRBV30 to TRBJ2-7; no clear D. Between the trimmed V and J ends, which lost 3 bases and 2 bases, there was a span of 17 bases. The CDR3 totals 15 residues. Germline CDR1 GTSNPN, CDR2 SVGIG (reference sequence). CDR3 loop: CAWSPAAALPYEQYF. For the CDR3, the DNA is TGTGCCTGGAGCCCCGCGGCCGCTTTACCCTACGAGCAGTACTTC.

The chain employs TRBV19 and TRBJ2-5, with a possible D match to TRBD1 (6 bases). Germline V CDR1 and CDR2: LNHDA, SQIVND (reference sequence). With 3 bases removed from V and 2 bases from J, the gap between germline ends came to 19 bases. This CDR3 has 17 residues. The CDR3 reads CASSIRETGGPQETQYF. The CDR3 DNA reads as TGTGCCAGTAGTATTCGAGAGACAGGTGGTCCTCAAGAGACCCAGTACTTC.